A selection of T cell receptor beta chains follows, all from one sample in a study of identical twins. TCRdb re-called the 5' RACE reads with MiXCR, one entry per CDR3 protein. The sample contains 400,000 to 600,000 distinct CDR3 sequences, around 24% of which appear only once. This same sample was also taken into another study, of yellow fever vaccine responses in identical twins.

Input material: CD4+ T cells sorted from blood. Every receptor here comes from a woman between 18 and 29 years old in good health. Both conserved end residues are part of each CDR3. The order of the fields is D gene, J gene, V gene, clone size, CDR3 protein, CDR3 DNA. A D gene is named only where the DNA matches it firmly. Some rows mark clone size as missing; the rest say once, few, many or name a class of expanded clone.

d_call: .; j_call: TRBJ2-1; v_call: TRBV24-1; clone_size: few; cdr3_aa: CATSDPQGTYNEQFF; cdr3_nt: TGTGCCACCAGTGATCCCCAGGGCACCTACAATGAGCAGTTCTTC
d_call: .; j_call: TRBJ1-1; v_call: TRBV12-3/TRBV12-4; clone_size: .; cdr3_aa: CASSPPPGAFF; cdr3_nt: TGTGCCAGCAGCCCTCCACCGGGGGCTTTCTTT
d_call: .; j_call: TRBJ2-7; v_call: TRBV28; clone_size: few; cdr3_aa: CASTNSLTFEQYF; cdr3_nt: TGTGCCAGCACCAACTCCCTCACTTTCGAGCAGTACTTC
d_call: .; j_call: TRBJ2-5; v_call: TRBV7-8; clone_size: .; cdr3_aa: CASSLGGRGTGETQYF; cdr3_nt: TGTGCCAGCAGCCTTGGGGGCAGGGGGACTGGGGAGACCCAGTACTTC
d_call: .; j_call: TRBJ1-5; v_call: TRBV28; clone_size: once; cdr3_aa: CASRYREPNQPQHF; cdr3_nt: TGTGCCAGCAGATACAGGGAACCAAATCAGCCCCAGCATTTT
d_call: .; j_call: TRBJ1-1; v_call: TRBV20-1; clone_size: .; cdr3_aa: CSARDVGNTEAFF; cdr3_nt: TGCAGTGCTAGAGATGTTGGGAACACTGAAGCTTTCTTT
d_call: TRBD1; j_call: TRBJ2-3; v_call: TRBV5-1; clone_size: few; cdr3_aa: CASSGTGLDTQYF; cdr3_nt: TGCGCCAGCAGCGGGACAGGGTTGGATACGCAGTATTTT
d_call: .; j_call: TRBJ1-1; v_call: TRBV6-1; clone_size: .; cdr3_aa: CASRNPFGNTEAFF; cdr3_nt: TGTGCCAGCAGGAACCCTTTCGGGAACACTGAAGCTTTCTTT
d_call: .; j_call: TRBJ1-6; v_call: TRBV10-2; clone_size: .; cdr3_aa: CASRRGRENSPLHF; cdr3_nt: TGCGCCAGCAGAAGGGGACGAGAAAATTCACCCCTCCACTTT
d_call: .; j_call: TRBJ2-1; v_call: TRBV15; clone_size: .; cdr3_aa: CATSSSGVQSYNEQFF; cdr3_nt: TGTGCCACCAGCTCCTCGGGGGTGCAGTCCTACAATGAGCAGTTCTTC
d_call: TRBD1; j_call: TRBJ1-2; v_call: TRBV7-9; clone_size: .; cdr3_aa: CASSRTGEHSGYTF; cdr3_nt: TGTGCCAGCAGTCGGACAGGGGAGCACAGTGGCTACACCTTC
d_call: TRBD2; j_call: TRBJ2-1; v_call: TRBV24-1; clone_size: .; cdr3_aa: CVTRSLAGSYNEQFF; cdr3_nt: TGTGTCACCCGTTCGCTAGCGGGTTCGTACAATGAGCAGTTCTTC
d_call: TRBD2; j_call: TRBJ2-1; v_call: TRBV5-5; clone_size: .; cdr3_aa: CASSGGGLNNEQFF; cdr3_nt: TGTGCCAGCAGCGGCGGGGGGCTGAACAATGAGCAGTTCTTC
d_call: TRBD1; j_call: TRBJ1-4; v_call: TRBV5-1; clone_size: .; cdr3_aa: CASRRDSTNEKLFF; cdr3_nt: TGCGCCAGCAGGCGGGACAGCACTAATGAAAAACTGTTTTTT
d_call: TRBD2; j_call: TRBJ2-3; v_call: TRBV5-1; clone_size: .; cdr3_aa: CASGLAGPLNTDTQYF; cdr3_nt: TGCGCCAGCGGCCTAGCGGGCCCCCTTAACACAGATACGCAGTATTTT
d_call: .; j_call: TRBJ1-2; v_call: TRBV18; clone_size: .; cdr3_aa: CASSPQGLGGYTF; cdr3_nt: TGTGCCAGCTCACCACAGGGGCTAGGAGGCTACACCTTC
d_call: TRBD2; j_call: TRBJ2-1; v_call: TRBV10-2; clone_size: few; cdr3_aa: CATISGGLYNEQFF; cdr3_nt: TGCGCCACCATTAGCGGGGGGCTTTACAATGAGCAGTTCTTC
d_call: .; j_call: TRBJ1-2; v_call: TRBV12-3/TRBV12-4; clone_size: .; cdr3_aa: CASSPQAYYGYTF; cdr3_nt: TGTGCCAGCAGTCCCCAGGCCTACTATGGCTACACCTTC
d_call: TRBD1; j_call: TRBJ1-1; v_call: TRBV29-1; clone_size: .; cdr3_aa: CSVLDRGNTEAFF; cdr3_nt: TGCAGCGTGCTCGACAGGGGGAACACTGAAGCTTTCTTT
d_call: TRBD1; j_call: TRBJ2-5; v_call: TRBV12-3/TRBV12-4; clone_size: .; cdr3_aa: CASSKNRGMIIETQYF; cdr3_nt: TGTGCCAGCAGTAAAAACAGGGGGATGATAATAGAGACCCAGTACTTC
d_call: TRBD1; j_call: TRBJ2-4; v_call: TRBV20-1; clone_size: .; cdr3_aa: CSASRPAGGAKNIQYF; cdr3_nt: TGCAGTGCTAGTCGTCCGGCAGGGGGAGCCAAAAACATTCAGTACTTC
d_call: TRBD2; j_call: TRBJ2-1; v_call: TRBV6-5; clone_size: .; cdr3_aa: CASSYLVAGGSYNEQFF; cdr3_nt: TGTGCCAGCAGTTACCTAGTAGCGGGAGGCTCCTACAATGAGCAGTTCTTC
d_call: .; j_call: TRBJ2-1; v_call: TRBV20-1; clone_size: .; cdr3_aa: CSAPGLPEQFF; cdr3_nt: TGCAGTGCACCCGGACTACCGGAGCAGTTCTTC
d_call: .; j_call: TRBJ1-4; v_call: TRBV7-9; clone_size: few; cdr3_aa: CASSLSTVEKLFF; cdr3_nt: TGTGCCAGCAGCTTAAGCACAGTCGAAAAACTGTTTTTT
d_call: TRBD2; j_call: TRBJ2-3; v_call: TRBV28; clone_size: .; cdr3_aa: CASSSPTSGSVTDTQYF; cdr3_nt: TGTGCCAGCAGTTCACCGACTAGCGGGAGTGTCACAGATACGCAGTATTTT
d_call: .; j_call: TRBJ1-1; v_call: TRBV9; clone_size: few; cdr3_aa: CASSGAVTANTEAFF; cdr3_nt: TGTGCCAGCAGCGGAGCGGTGACAGCGAACACTGAAGCTTTCTTT
d_call: .; j_call: TRBJ2-5; v_call: TRBV20-1; clone_size: .; cdr3_aa: CSARDLGPWEETQYF; cdr3_nt: TGCAGTGCTAGAGATTTAGGACCCTGGGAAGAGACCCAGTACTTC
d_call: .; j_call: TRBJ1-1; v_call: TRBV5-1; clone_size: .; cdr3_aa: CASRGSLTGRGTEAFF; cdr3_nt: TGCGCCAGCAGGGGCAGCCTCACCGGAAGGGGCACTGAAGCTTTCTTT
d_call: .; j_call: TRBJ2-7; v_call: TRBV29-1; clone_size: few; cdr3_aa: CSGSQGDEQYF; cdr3_nt: TGCAGCGGCTCTCAAGGGGACGAGCAGTACTTC
d_call: TRBD1; j_call: TRBJ1-2; v_call: TRBV5-1; clone_size: .; cdr3_aa: CASSLVPTLPGTVNYGYTF; cdr3_nt: TGCGCCAGCAGCTTGGTACCGACATTACCGGGGACAGTTAACTATGGCTACACCTTC
d_call: TRBD1; j_call: TRBJ1-2; v_call: TRBV3-1; clone_size: .; cdr3_aa: CACSREDRPNYGYTF; cdr3_nt: TGTGCCTGCAGCCGGGAGGACAGGCCTAACTATGGCTACACCTTC
d_call: TRBD2; j_call: TRBJ2-1; v_call: TRBV15; clone_size: .; cdr3_aa: CATSGDDTSGSYNEQFF; cdr3_nt: TGTGCCACCAGCGGCGATGATACTAGCGGGAGCTACAATGAGCAGTTCTTC
d_call: .; j_call: TRBJ2-4; v_call: TRBV5-1; clone_size: few; cdr3_aa: CASSLAEGNIQYF; cdr3_nt: TGCGCCAGCAGCTTGGCGGAGGGAAACATTCAGTACTTC
d_call: .; j_call: TRBJ2-1; v_call: TRBV12-3/TRBV12-4; clone_size: many; cdr3_aa: CASSRSGGGFNEQFF; cdr3_nt: TGTGCCAGCAGTCGTAGCGGAGGGGGGTTCAATGAGCAGTTCTTC
d_call: .; j_call: TRBJ2-3; v_call: TRBV5-5; clone_size: many; cdr3_aa: CASSSGVAGTDTQYF; cdr3_nt: TGTGCCAGCAGCTCGGGAGTCGCAGGCACAGATACGCAGTATTTT
d_call: .; j_call: TRBJ1-1; v_call: TRBV27; clone_size: few; cdr3_aa: CASSLYMNTEAFF; cdr3_nt: TGTGCCAGCAGTTTATACATGAACACTGAAGCTTTCTTT
d_call: TRBD1; j_call: TRBJ2-1; v_call: TRBV20-1; clone_size: .; cdr3_aa: CSARERAGGIIRDEQFF; cdr3_nt: TGCAGTGCTAGAGAGCGAGCAGGGGGAATTATACGGGATGAGCAGTTCTTC
d_call: .; j_call: TRBJ2-2; v_call: TRBV20-1; clone_size: few; cdr3_aa: CSAPQRGLAGELFF; cdr3_nt: TGCAGTGCACCTCAGAGGGGACTCGCCGGGGAGCTGTTTTTT
d_call: TRBD1; j_call: TRBJ2-2; v_call: TRBV7-8; clone_size: .; cdr3_aa: CASSPEGGKNTGELFF; cdr3_nt: TGTGCCAGCAGCCCCGAAGGGGGCAAGAACACCGGGGAGCTGTTTTTT
d_call: .; j_call: TRBJ2-7; v_call: TRBV12-3/TRBV12-4; clone_size: few; cdr3_aa: CASSPSLSYEQYF; cdr3_nt: TGTGCCAGCAGCCCGAGCCTTTCCTACGAGCAGTACTTC
d_call: .; j_call: TRBJ1-1; v_call: TRBV6-5; clone_size: .; cdr3_aa: CASSFKGIDTEAFF; cdr3_nt: TGTGCCAGCAGTTTTAAGGGAATAGACACTGAAGCTTTCTTT
d_call: TRBD1; j_call: TRBJ1-2; v_call: TRBV12-3/TRBV12-4; clone_size: many; cdr3_aa: CASSLDRGKNGYTF; cdr3_nt: TGTGCCAGCAGTTTAGACAGGGGCAAGAATGGCTACACCTTC
d_call: .; j_call: TRBJ1-2; v_call: TRBV6-6; clone_size: .; cdr3_aa: CASGGPGAGYTF; cdr3_nt: TGTGCCAGCGGAGGTCCGGGGGCTGGCTACACCTTC
d_call: TRBD1; j_call: TRBJ2-3; v_call: TRBV10-3; clone_size: few; cdr3_aa: CAITGTGDTQYF; cdr3_nt: TGTGCCATCACCGGGACAGGGGATACGCAGTATTTT
d_call: .; j_call: TRBJ2-7; v_call: TRBV10-3; clone_size: .; cdr3_aa: CAISAGDEQYF; cdr3_nt: TGTGCCATCAGTGCTGGGGACGAGCAGTACTTC
d_call: .; j_call: TRBJ2-1; v_call: TRBV5-1; clone_size: few; cdr3_aa: CASSLGGQLGNEQFF; cdr3_nt: TGCGCCAGCAGCTTGGGGGGGCAACTAGGGAATGAGCAGTTCTTC
d_call: .; j_call: TRBJ1-5; v_call: TRBV3-1; clone_size: .; cdr3_aa: CASSQEGTIGNQPQHF; cdr3_nt: TGTGCCAGCAGCCAAGAGGGCACGATAGGCAATCAGCCCCAGCATTTT
d_call: .; j_call: TRBJ2-1; v_call: TRBV12-3/TRBV12-4; clone_size: .; cdr3_aa: CARRRRDNEQFF; cdr3_nt: TGTGCCAGAAGGCGACGAGACAATGAGCAGTTCTTC
d_call: .; j_call: TRBJ2-1; v_call: TRBV5-5; clone_size: .; cdr3_aa: CASSLAGYPLSSYNEQFF; cdr3_nt: TGTGCCAGCAGCTTGGCGGGTTACCCGCTCAGCTCCTACAATGAGCAGTTCTTC
d_call: .; j_call: TRBJ2-3; v_call: TRBV10-3; clone_size: .; cdr3_aa: CAISEGGATTDTQYF; cdr3_nt: TGTGCCATCAGTGAAGGTGGAGCTACCACAGATACGCAGTATTTT
d_call: TRBD1; j_call: TRBJ1-1; v_call: TRBV7-2; clone_size: .; cdr3_aa: CASSFYGQGNTEAFF; cdr3_nt: TGTGCCAGCAGCTTTTATGGACAGGGGAACACTGAAGCTTTCTTT
d_call: .; j_call: TRBJ2-4; v_call: TRBV3-1; clone_size: few; cdr3_aa: CASSNGAKNIQYF; cdr3_nt: TGTGCCAGCAGTAACGGGGCCAAAAACATTCAGTACTTC